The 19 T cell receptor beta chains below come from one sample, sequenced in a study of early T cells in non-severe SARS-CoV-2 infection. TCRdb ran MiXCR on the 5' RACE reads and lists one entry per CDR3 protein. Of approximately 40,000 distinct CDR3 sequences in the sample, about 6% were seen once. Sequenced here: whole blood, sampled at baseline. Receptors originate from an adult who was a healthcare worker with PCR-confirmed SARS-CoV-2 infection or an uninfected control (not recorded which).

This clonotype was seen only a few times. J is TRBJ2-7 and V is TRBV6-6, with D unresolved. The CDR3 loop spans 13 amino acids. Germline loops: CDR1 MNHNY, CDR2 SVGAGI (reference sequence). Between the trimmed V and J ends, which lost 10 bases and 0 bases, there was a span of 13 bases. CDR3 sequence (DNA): TGTGCCACCGTGGGTGGAAGCTCCTACGAGCAGTACTTC. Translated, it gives CATVGGSSYEQYF.

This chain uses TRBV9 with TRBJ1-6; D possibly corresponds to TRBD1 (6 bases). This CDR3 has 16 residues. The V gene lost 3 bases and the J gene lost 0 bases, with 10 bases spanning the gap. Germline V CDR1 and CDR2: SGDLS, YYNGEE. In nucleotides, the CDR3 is TGTGCCAGCAGCGCCGGACAGAGCTCCTATAATTCACCCCTCCACTTT. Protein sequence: CASSAGQSSYNSPLHF.

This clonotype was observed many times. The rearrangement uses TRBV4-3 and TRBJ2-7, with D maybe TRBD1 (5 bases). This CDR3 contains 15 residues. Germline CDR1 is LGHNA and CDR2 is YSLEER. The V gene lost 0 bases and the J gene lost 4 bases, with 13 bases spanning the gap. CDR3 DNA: TGCGCCAGCAGCCAAGACTGGACACATCCGTACGAGCAGTACTTC. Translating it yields CASSQDWTHPYEQYF.

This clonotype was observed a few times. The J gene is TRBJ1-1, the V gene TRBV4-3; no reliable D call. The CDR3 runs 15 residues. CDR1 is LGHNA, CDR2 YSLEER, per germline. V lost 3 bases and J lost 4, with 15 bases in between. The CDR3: CASSHRFRVGTEAFF. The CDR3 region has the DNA TGCGCCAGCAGCCACCGGTTCCGGGTCGGCACTGAAGCTTTCTTT.

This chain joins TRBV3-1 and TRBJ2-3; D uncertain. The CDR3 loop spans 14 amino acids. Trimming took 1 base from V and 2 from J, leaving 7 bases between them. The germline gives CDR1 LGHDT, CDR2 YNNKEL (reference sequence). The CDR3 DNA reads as TGTGCCAGCAGCCAAGGCAGAGACACAGATACGCAGTATTTT. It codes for CASSQGRDTDTQYF.

CDR3 in amino acids: CASSPQGWGYTF. CDR3 nucleotide sequence: TGTGCCAGCAGTCCCCAGGGGTGGGGCTACACCTTC. The chain couples TRBV12-3 or TRBV12-4 to TRBJ1-2, with a tentative D call TRBD1 (6 bases). Trimming pared 5 bases from V and 8 bases from J, leaving 12 bases between. CDR3 length equals 12 residues.

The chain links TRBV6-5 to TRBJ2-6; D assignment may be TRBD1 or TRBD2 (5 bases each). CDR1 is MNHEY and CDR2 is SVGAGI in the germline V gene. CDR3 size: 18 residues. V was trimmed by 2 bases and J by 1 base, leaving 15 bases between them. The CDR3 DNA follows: TGTGCCAGCAGTTACGAGGGGCCCCGTTTGTCTGGGGCCAACGTCCTGACTTTC. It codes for CASSYEGPRLSGANVLTF.

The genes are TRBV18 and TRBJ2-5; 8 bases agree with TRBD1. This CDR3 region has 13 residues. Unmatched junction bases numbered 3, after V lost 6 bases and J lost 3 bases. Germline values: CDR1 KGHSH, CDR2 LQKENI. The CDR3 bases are TGTGCCAGCTCCCCGGACAGGGAAGAGACCCAGTACTTC. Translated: CASSPDREETQYF.

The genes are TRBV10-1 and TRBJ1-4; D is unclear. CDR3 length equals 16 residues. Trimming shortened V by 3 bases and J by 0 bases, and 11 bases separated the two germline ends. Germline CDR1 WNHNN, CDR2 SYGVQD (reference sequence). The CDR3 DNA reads TGCGCCAGCAGTGATCTACAAGTTGCAACTAATGAAAAACTGTTTTTT. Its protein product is CASSDLQVATNEKLFF.

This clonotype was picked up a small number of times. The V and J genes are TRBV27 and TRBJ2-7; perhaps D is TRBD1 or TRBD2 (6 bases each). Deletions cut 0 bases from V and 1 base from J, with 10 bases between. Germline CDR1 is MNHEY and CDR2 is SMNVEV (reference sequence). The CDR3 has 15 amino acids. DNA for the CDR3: TGTGCCAGCAGTTTATCCCAGGGGACTTCCTACGAGCAGTACTTC. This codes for CASSLSQGTSYEQYF.

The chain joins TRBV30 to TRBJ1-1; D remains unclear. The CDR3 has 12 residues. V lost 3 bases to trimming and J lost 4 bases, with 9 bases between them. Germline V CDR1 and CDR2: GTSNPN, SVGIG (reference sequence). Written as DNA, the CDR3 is TGTGCCTGGAGCCCGAGTGGCACTGAAGCTTTCTTT. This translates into CAWSPSGTEAFF. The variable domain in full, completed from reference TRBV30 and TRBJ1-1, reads SQTIHQWPATLVQPVGSPLSLECTVEGTSNPNLYWYRQAAGRGLQLLFYSVGIGQISSEVPQNLSASRPQDRQFILSSKKLLLSDSGFYLCAWSPSGTEAFFGQGTRLTVV.

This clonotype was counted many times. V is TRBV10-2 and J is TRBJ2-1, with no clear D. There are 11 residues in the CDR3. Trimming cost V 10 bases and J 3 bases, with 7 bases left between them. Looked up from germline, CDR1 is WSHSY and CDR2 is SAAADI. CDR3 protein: CATLGYNEQFF. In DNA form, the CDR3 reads TGCGCCACCCTAGGCTACAATGAGCAGTTCTTC.

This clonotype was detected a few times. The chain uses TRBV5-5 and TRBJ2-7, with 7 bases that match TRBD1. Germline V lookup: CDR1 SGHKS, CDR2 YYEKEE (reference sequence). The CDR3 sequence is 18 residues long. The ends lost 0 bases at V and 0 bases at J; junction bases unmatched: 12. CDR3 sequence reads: CASSLDRGQVRISYEQYF. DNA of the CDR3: TGTGCCAGCAGCTTGGATCGAGGACAGGTTCGGATCTCCTACGAGCAGTACTTC.

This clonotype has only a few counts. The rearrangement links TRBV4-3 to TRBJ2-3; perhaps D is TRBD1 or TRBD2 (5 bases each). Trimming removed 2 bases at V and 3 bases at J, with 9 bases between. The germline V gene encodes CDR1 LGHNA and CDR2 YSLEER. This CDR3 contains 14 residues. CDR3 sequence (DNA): TGCGCCAGCAGCCAACAGGGACCTACAGATACGCAGTATTTT. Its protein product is CASSQQGPTDTQYF.

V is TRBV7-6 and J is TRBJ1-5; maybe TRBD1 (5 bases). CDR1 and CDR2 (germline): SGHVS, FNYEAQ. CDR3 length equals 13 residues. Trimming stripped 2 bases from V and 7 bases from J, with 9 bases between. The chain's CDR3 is CASSLSRGQPQHF. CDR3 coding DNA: TGTGCCAGCAGCTTATCACGGGGGCAGCCCCAGCATTTT. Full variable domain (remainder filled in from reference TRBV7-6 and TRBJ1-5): GAGVSQSPRYKVTKRGQDVALRCDPISGHVSLYWYRQALGQGPEFLTYFNYEAQQDKSGLPNDRFSAERPEGSISTLTIQRTEQRDSAMYRCASSLSRGQPQHFGDGTRLSIL.

The CDR3 bases are TGTGCCAGCAGTTTAGACCACTATGGCTACACCTTC. Its translation is CASSLDHYGYTF. V gene TRBV12-3 or TRBV12-4 combines with J gene TRBJ1-2; D call uncertain. CDR3 length: 12 residues. The V and J ends lost 1 base and 3 bases respectively, with 3 bases between them.

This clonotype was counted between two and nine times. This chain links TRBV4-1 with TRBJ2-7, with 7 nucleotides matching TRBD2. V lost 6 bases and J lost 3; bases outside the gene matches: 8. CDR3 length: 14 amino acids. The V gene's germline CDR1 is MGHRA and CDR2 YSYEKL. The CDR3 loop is CASSWRETDYEQYF. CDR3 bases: TGCGCCAGCAGTTGGCGGGAGACCGACTACGAGCAGTACTTC.

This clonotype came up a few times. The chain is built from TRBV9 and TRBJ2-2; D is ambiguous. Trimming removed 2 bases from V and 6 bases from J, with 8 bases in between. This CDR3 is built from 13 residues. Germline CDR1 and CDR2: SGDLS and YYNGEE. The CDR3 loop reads CASSVRVAGELFF. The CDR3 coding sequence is TGTGCCAGCAGCGTTAGGGTTGCCGGGGAGCTGTTTTTT. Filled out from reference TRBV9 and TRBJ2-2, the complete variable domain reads DSGVTQTPKHLITATGQRVTLRCSPRSGDLSVYWYQQSLDQGLQFLIQYYNGEERAKGNILERFSAQQFPDLHSELNLSSLELGDSALYFCASSVRVAGELFFGEGSRLTVL.

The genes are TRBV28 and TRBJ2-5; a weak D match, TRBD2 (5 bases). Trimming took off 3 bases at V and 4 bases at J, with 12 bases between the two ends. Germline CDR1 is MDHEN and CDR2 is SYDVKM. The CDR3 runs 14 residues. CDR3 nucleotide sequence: TGTGCCAGCAGTTTGCCGGGGAGAGGAGAGACCCAGTACTTC. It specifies CASSLPGRGETQYF.